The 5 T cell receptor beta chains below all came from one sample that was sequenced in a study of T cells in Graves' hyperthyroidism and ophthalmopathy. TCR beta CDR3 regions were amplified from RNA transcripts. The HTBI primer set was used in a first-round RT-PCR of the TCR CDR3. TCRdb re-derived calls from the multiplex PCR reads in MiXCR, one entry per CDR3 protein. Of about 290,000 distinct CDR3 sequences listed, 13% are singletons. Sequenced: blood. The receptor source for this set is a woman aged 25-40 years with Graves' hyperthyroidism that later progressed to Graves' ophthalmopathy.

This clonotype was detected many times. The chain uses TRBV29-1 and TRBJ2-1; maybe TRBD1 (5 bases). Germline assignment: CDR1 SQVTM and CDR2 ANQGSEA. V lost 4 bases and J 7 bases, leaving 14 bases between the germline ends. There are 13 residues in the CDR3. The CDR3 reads CSVVGANYNEQFF. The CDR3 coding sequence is TGCAGCGTTGTAGGGGCCAATTATAATGAGCAGTTCTTC.

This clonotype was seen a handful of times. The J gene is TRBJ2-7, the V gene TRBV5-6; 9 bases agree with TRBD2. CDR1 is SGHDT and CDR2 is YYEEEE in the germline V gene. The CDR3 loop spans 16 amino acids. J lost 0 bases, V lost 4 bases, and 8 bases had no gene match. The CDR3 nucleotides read TGTGCCAGCAGCGATAGCGGGGGACAACTCTCCTACGAGCAGTACTTC. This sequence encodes CASSDSGGQLSYEQYF.

CDR3 DNA sequence: TGTGCCAGCAGCGGCGACAGGGTGGATGGCTACACCTTC. Translation: CASSGDRVDGYTF. The chain recombines TRBV9 with TRBJ1-2, with 7 bases lining up with TRBD1. Germline V CDR1 and CDR2: SGDLS, YYNGEE. The junction had 5 bases not matched to a gene; V was cut back by 3 bases and J by 6 bases. The CDR3 loop spans 13 amino acids.

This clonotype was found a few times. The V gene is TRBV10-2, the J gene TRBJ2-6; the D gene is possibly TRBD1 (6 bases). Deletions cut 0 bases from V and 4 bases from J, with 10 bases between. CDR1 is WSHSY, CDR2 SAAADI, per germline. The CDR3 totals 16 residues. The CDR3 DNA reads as TGCGCCAGCAGTGAGTCGGGGGCGAGAGGGGCCAACGTCCTGACTTTC. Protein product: CASSESGARGANVLTF.

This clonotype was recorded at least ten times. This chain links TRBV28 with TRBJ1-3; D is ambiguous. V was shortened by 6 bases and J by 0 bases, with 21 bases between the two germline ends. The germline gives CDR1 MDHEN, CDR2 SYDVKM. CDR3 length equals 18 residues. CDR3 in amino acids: CASSRLPKDGYSGNTIYF. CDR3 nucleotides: TGTGCCAGCAGCCGCCTCCCGAAGGACGGCTACTCTGGAAACACCATATATTTT.